The 26 T cell receptor beta chains below all came from one sample that was sequenced in a study of cytomegalovirus exposure and HLA in healthy donors. It was with 60 Vbeta and 13 Jbeta primers that the PCR ran. Here immunoSEQ multiplex PCR was the method, and the copy in TCRdb shows in-frame clones only, minus some. Of about 150,000 clones in the sample, 60% to 80% were seen once. Material: PBMCs. The receptors stem from a man aged 50 to 59 in good health and CMV-seropositive.

The chain is built from TRBV11-2 and TRBJ2-5; D call uncertain. The V end was cut by 2 bases, the J end by 0 bases, with 7 bases between. The CDR3 has 14 residues. Germline lookup yields CDR1 SGHAT and CDR2 FQNNGV. CDR3 loop: CASSLRHNQETQYF. As DNA, the CDR3 is TGTGCCAGCAGCTTAAGACACAACCAAGAGACCCAGTACTTC.

The chain employs TRBV4-1 and TRBJ1-3; weak D call: TRBD1 (6 bases). The CDR3 totals 14 residues. Per germline, CDR1 MGHRA and CDR2 YSYEKL. Between the trimmed V and J ends, which lost 6 bases and 1 base, there was a span of 10 bases. CDR3 protein: CASRPTGSGNTIYF. Written as DNA, the CDR3 is TGCGCCAGCAGACCTACAGGGTCTGGAAACACCATATATTTT.

The J gene is TRBJ2-5, the V gene TRBV10-3; TRBD2 might be the D (6 bases). CDR1 is ENHRY and CDR2 is SYGVKD in the germline V gene. The CDR3 is 15 residues long. V lost 2 bases to trimming and J lost 3 bases, with 13 bases between them. The CDR3 nucleotides read TGTGCCATCAGTGAGCCCGGGACTGCAAAAGAGACCCAGTACTTC. Its protein is CAISEPGTAKETQYF.

The chain has TRBV19 and TRBJ1-3; a weak D match, TRBD1 (5 bases). Per the germline V gene, CDR1 is LNHDA and CDR2 is SQIVND (reference sequence). V lost 8 bases to trimming and J lost 2 bases, with 10 bases between them. This CDR3 is built from 13 residues. The CDR3 DNA follows: TGTGCCAGTTCAACAGGAGCTGGAAACACCATATATTTT. As protein: CASSTGAGNTIYF.

The CDR3 reads CASGSLGTATYEQYF. CDR3 in DNA: TGTGCTAGTGGTTCCCTTGGGACAGCTACCTACGAGCAGTACTTC. The gene calls are TRBV12-5 and TRBJ2-7; TRBD1 matches at 7 bases. From germline, CDR1 is LGHNT and CDR2 FRNRAP. This CDR3 has 15 amino acids. V shed 4 bases, J shed 2 bases, and the junction held 8 bases outside the gene matches.

The V and J genes are TRBV6-5 and TRBJ1-1; D might be TRBD1 (5 bases). The CDR3 is made up of 14 amino acids. CDR1 and CDR2 (germline): MNHEY, SVGAGI. V dropped 5 bases and J dropped 1 base, with 11 bases sitting between them. Written as DNA, the CDR3 is TGTGCCAGCAGTCGCCGACAGTCGAACACTGAAGCTTTCTTT. Encoded protein: CASSRRQSNTEAFF.

V gene TRBV5-6 combines with J gene TRBJ2-3, with D possibly being TRBD1 (5 bases). CDR3 length equals 16 residues. Germline lookup yields CDR1 SGHDT and CDR2 YYEEEE. V was pared by 4 bases and J by 3 bases, with 18 bases between. The CDR3 loop is CASSASQVRATDTQYF. The CDR3 DNA sequence: TGTGCCAGCAGCGCCTCACAGGTCAGGGCTACAGATACGCAGTATTTT.

This chain joins TRBV5-4 and TRBJ2-2; tentative D call: TRBD1 (5 bases). The CDR3 has 14 amino acids. The ends were cut back, 4 bases at V and 1 base at J, with 8 bases in the middle. CDR1 and CDR2 from the germline V gene are SGHNT and YYREEE (reference sequence). CDR3 coding DNA: TGTGCCAGCAGCAGTACAGGGAACACCGGGGAGCTGTTTTTT. Its protein is CASSSTGNTGELFF.

The chain links TRBV7-8 to TRBJ1-6; 7 positions agree with TRBD1. The J segment lost 6 bases and the V segment lost 5 bases, leaving 10 bases of the junction unmatched. The CDR3 runs to 16 residues. The germline V gene encodes CDR1 SGHVS and CDR2 FQNEAQ. The CDR3 bases are TGTGCCAGCAGCCCGCGCCAGGGACAGAGTAATTCACCCCTCCACTTT. It is translated as CASSPRQGQSNSPLHF.

V gene TRBV4-1 combines with J gene TRBJ1-1; perhaps TRBD1 as D (5 bases). The V gene lost 0 bases and the J gene lost 6 bases, with 8 bases spanning the gap. The CDR3 consists of 13 residues. Germline loops: CDR1 MGHRA, CDR2 YSYEKL. CDR3 in DNA: TGCGCCAGCAGCCAAGATCTAGGGGCTGAAGCTTTCTTT. Translating it yields CASSQDLGAEAFF.

The gene calls are TRBV6-5 and TRBJ1-5; weak D call: TRBD1 (6 bases). V dropped 5 bases and J dropped 1 base, with 9 bases sitting between them. In germline, CDR1 is MNHEY, CDR2 SVGAGI. The CDR3 totals 14 residues. This chain's CDR3 is CASSRTESNQPQHF. CDR3 bases: TGTGCCAGCAGTCGGACAGAAAGCAATCAGCCCCAGCATTTT.

The V gene is TRBV5-5, the J gene TRBJ2-3; no definite D call. The length of the CDR3 is 12 residues. CDR1 is SGHKS and CDR2 is YYEKEE in the germline V gene (reference sequence). The germline V and J ends were trimmed by 2 bases and 5 bases, with 6 bases remaining between them. DNA for the CDR3: TGTGCCAGCAGCTTCGGCGGAGATACGCAGTATTTT. Residues: CASSFGGDTQYF.

V and J are TRBV14 and TRBJ1-2, with 8 bases matching TRBD1. This CDR3 comprises 13 residues. With V trimmed by 4 bases and J by 8 bases, 6 bases remained unmatched. The germline gives CDR1 SGHDN, CDR2 FVKESK. CDR3 sequence: CASSLTGTGGYTF. The CDR3 DNA follows: TGTGCCAGCAGCCTGACCGGGACAGGAGGCTACACCTTC.

The V call is TRBV7-2, the J call TRBJ1-5, with 9 bases lining up with TRBD1. V shed 4 bases and J 7 bases; nucleotides not matched to a gene: 5. The CDR3 is 14 residues long. Germline CDR1 reads SGHTA; CDR2 reads FQGNSA. CDR3 sequence: CASSSGTGKQPQHF. CDR3 in DNA: TGTGCCAGCAGCTCCGGGACAGGGAAGCAGCCCCAGCATTTT. Full variable domain (outside the CDR3, taken from reference TRBV7-2 and TRBJ1-5): GAGVSQSPSNKVTEKGKDVELRCDPISGHTALYWYRQSLGQGLEFLIYFQGNSAPDKSGLPSDRFSAERTGGSVSTLTIQRTQQEDSAVYLCASSSGTGKQPQHFGDGTRLSIL.

The chain couples TRBV11-2 to TRBJ2-1; 7 nucleotides agree with TRBD1. Germline trimming cut 4 bases from V and 2 bases from J; bases unmatched to any gene: 8. Germline V gene data show CDR1 as SGHAT and CDR2 as FQNNGV. The CDR3 consists of 16 residues. The CDR3, as DNA: TGTGCCAGCAGCTCCCGGCGACAGGGAGCCTACAATGAGCAGTTCTTC. Translated: CASSSRRQGAYNEQFF.

This clone was detected only a few times. The rearrangement uses TRBV5-1 and TRBJ2-3; D possibly corresponds to TRBD1 (6 bases). V was cut by 3 bases and J by 1 base, with 9 bases left in between. The germline V gene has CDR1 SGHRS and CDR2 YFSETQ. CDR3 length: 14 amino acids. CDR3 DNA: TGCGCCAGCAGCTCGGGACAACGCACAGATACGCAGTATTTT. The encoded protein is CASSSGQRTDTQYF.

This clone was seen more than once but under ten times. Other DNA sequences in this sample translate to the same CDR3. The V gene is TRBV18, the J gene TRBJ2-2; the match to TRBD1 covers 8 bases. The germline V gene encodes CDR1 KGHSH and CDR2 LQKENI. Trimming removed 0 bases from V and 5 bases from J; junction bases left unmatched: 5. The CDR3 spans 16 residues. CDR3 sequence (DNA): TGTGCCAGCTCACCACCCGGACAGGGAGGAACCGGGGAGCTGTTTTTT. Its translation: CASSPPGQGGTGELFF.

V and J are TRBV6-6 and TRBJ1-1, with TRBD1 matching 7 bases. Germline trimming cut 0 bases from V and 2 bases from J; bases unmatched to any gene: 3. The CDR3 loop spans 15 amino acids. Germline V gene lookup returns CDR1 MNHNY and CDR2 SVGAGI (reference sequence). CDR3 region: CASSYSWTGNTEAFF. CDR3 DNA: TGTGCCAGCAGTTACTCTTGGACAGGTAACACTGAAGCTTTCTTT.

The gene calls are TRBV5-4 and TRBJ2-1, with TRBD2 matching over 15 bases. J lost 8 bases, V lost 4 bases, and 13 bases had no gene match. This CDR3 comprises 18 residues. Germline values: CDR1 SGHNT, CDR2 YYREEE (reference sequence). CDR3: CASSRGLAGGGAGDEQFF. DNA for the CDR3: TGTGCCAGCAGCCGGGGACTAGCGGGGGGCGGGGCCGGAGATGAGCAGTTCTTC. Based on the CDR3 plus reference TRBV5-4 and TRBJ2-1, the full variable domain is ETGVTQSPTHLIKTRGQQVTLRCSSQSGHNTVSWYQQALGQGPQFIFQYYREEENGRGNFPPRFSGLQFPNYSSELNVNALELDDSALYLCASSRGLAGGGAGDEQFFGPGTRLTVL.

The rearrangement uses TRBV18 and TRBJ2-5; weak D call: TRBD1 (6 bases). There are 14 residues in the CDR3. With 8 bases removed from V and 1 base from J, the gap between germline ends came to 14 bases. The germline V gene has CDR1 KGHSH and CDR2 LQKENI. The CDR3 DNA is TGTGCCAGCGCCGGACAGCCACTCCAAGAGACCCAGTACTTC. Encoded protein: CASAGQPLQETQYF.

The table lists this clone with a few counts. The CDR3 protein is CSAGPGRGGNTDTQYF. The CDR3 nucleotides are TGCAGCGCCGGCCCCGGGCGGGGGGGTAACACAGATACGCAGTATTTT. The V gene is TRBV29-1, the J gene TRBJ2-3, with 9 bases that match TRBD2. V lost 7 bases to trimming and J lost 2 bases; unmatched junction nucleotides: 13. Germline V gene lookup returns CDR1 SQVTM and CDR2 ANQGSEA. This CDR3 region has 16 residues.

The genes are TRBV27 and TRBJ2-7; D may be TRBD1 (5 bases). V lost 6 bases and J 4 bases, leaving 16 bases between the germline ends. The V gene's germline CDR1 is MNHEY and CDR2 SMNVEV (reference sequence). The CDR3 has 14 amino acids. CDR3 in DNA: TGTGCCAGCAGCCCCGTGGGGCTGCTATACGAGCAGTACTTC. This gives the protein CASSPVGLLYEQYF.

The genes are TRBV29-1 and TRBJ2-1; TRBD2 aligns across 7 bases. This CDR3 is built from 12 residues. J was trimmed by 13 bases and V by 6 bases; bases with no gene match: 12. Germline V gene data show CDR1 as SQVTM and CDR2 as ANQGSEA. This chain's CDR3 is CSVQSGREGQFF. The CDR3 coding sequence is TGCAGCGTCCAAAGTGGTAGGGAGGGACAGTTCTTC.

The genes are TRBV27 and TRBJ2-1, with 15 bases matching TRBD2. Per germline, CDR1 MNHEY and CDR2 SMNVEV (reference sequence). This CDR3 has 15 amino acids. V dropped 4 bases and J dropped 10; count of bases not matched to a gene: 5. For the CDR3, the DNA is TGTGCCAGCAGTTGGACTAGCGGGAGGGCCGCGGAGCAGTTCTTC. Translation gives CASSWTSGRAAEQFF.

This sequence joins TRBV29-1 and TRBJ2-1; 7 bases map to TRBD2. The CDR3 has 12 residues. Germline loops: CDR1 SQVTM, CDR2 ANQGSEA. The CDR3 spells CSSGGGYNEQFF. The CDR3 DNA reads as TGCAGTTCAGGCGGGGGCTACAATGAGCAGTTCTTC.

J is TRBJ2-1 and V is TRBV7-3; 10 bases align to TRBD2. The germline gives CDR1 SGHTA, CDR2 FQGTGA. Trimming took 5 bases from V and 10 from J; bases not matched to a gene: 11. This CDR3 has 15 residues. The CDR3 reads CASSLGLAGAGEQFF. The CDR3 DNA follows: TGTGCCAGCAGCCTGGGGCTAGCGGGAGCAGGGGAGCAGTTCTTC.